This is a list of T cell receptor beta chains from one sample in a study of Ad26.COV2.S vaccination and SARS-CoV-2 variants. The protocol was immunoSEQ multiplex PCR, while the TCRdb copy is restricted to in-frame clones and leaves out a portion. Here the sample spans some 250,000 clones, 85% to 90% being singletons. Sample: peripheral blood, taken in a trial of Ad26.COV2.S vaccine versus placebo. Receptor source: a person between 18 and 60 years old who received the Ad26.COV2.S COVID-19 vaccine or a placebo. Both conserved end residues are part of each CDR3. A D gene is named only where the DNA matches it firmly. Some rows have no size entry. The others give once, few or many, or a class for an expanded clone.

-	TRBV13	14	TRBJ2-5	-	CASSMDRKQETQYF	TGTGCCAGCAGCATGGACCGTAAACAAGAGACCCAGTACTTC
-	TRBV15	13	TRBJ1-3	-	CATSREGGNTIYF	TGTGCCACCAGCAGAGAGGGAGGAAACACCATATATTTT
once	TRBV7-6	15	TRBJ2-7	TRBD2	CASSLGGLAGEEQYF	TGTGCCAGCAGCTTAGGGGGACTAGCGGGAGAGGAGCAGTACTTC
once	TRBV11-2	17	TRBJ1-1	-	CASSLRTPGGAYTEAFF	TGTGCCAGCAGCTTGCGAACCCCCGGGGGCGCGTACACTGAAGCTTTCTTT
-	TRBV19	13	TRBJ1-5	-	CASSIQSNQPQHF	TGTGCCAGTAGTATCCAAAGCAATCAGCCCCAGCATTTT
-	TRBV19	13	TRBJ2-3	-	CASSIGLADTQYF	TGTGCCAGTAGTATCGGGCTTGCAGATACGCAGTATTTT
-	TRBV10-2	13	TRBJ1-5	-	CASSDGYNQPQHF	TGCGCCAGCAGTGACGGGTACAATCAGCCCCAGCATTTT
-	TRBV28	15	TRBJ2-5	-	CASSGMGWAQETQYF	TGTGCCAGTTCCGGTATGGGGTGGGCCCAAGAGACCCAGTACTTC
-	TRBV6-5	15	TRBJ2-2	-	CASSYDYRDTGELFF	TGTGCCAGCAGTTACGACTACAGGGACACCGGGGAGCTGTTTTTT
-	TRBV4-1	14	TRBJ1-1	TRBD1	CASSQDRLNTEAFF	TGCGCCAGCAGCCAGGACAGGTTGAACACTGAAGCTTTCTTT
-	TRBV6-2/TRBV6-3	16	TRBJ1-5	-	CASSYHQGLGNQPQHF	TGTGCCAGCAGTTATCATCAGGGGCTGGGGAATCAGCCCCAGCATTTT
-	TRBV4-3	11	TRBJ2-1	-	CASSRGREQFF	TGCGCCAGCAGCCGGGGGAGGGAGCAGTTCTTC
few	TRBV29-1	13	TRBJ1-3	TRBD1	CSGTGDAGNTIYF	TGCAGCGGGACAGGGGACGCTGGAAACACCATATATTTT
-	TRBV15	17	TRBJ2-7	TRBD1	CATSRDPDRGHSYEQYF	TGTGCCACCAGCAGAGATCCCGACAGGGGGCACTCCTACGAGCAGTACTTC
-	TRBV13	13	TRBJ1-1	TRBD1	CASMDRGHSEAFF	TGTGCCAGCATGGACAGGGGGCATAGTGAAGCTTTCTTT
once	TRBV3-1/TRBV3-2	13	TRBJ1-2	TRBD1	CASSQETGTGYTF	TGTGCCAGCAGCCAGGAGACAGGGACGGGCTACACCTTC
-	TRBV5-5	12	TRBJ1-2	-	CASSLEGYGYTF	TGTGCCAGCAGCTTGGAAGGGTATGGCTACACCTTC
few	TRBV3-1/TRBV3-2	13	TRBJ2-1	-	CASSLQGGNEQFF	TGTGCCAGCAGCCTTCAGGGGGGGAATGAGCAGTTCTTC
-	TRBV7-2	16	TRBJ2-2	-	CASSLEQGAATGELFF	TGTGCCAGCAGCTTAGAACAGGGAGCAGCCACCGGGGAGCTGTTTTTT
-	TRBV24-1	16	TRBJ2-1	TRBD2	CATSDTLGTTDNEQFF	TGTGCCACCAGTGATACGCTAGGGACTACAGACAATGAGCAGTTCTTC
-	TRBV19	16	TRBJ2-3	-	CASSPPGGTSTDTQYF	TGTGCCAGTAGTCCCCCCGGGGGAACCAGCACAGATACGCAGTATTTT
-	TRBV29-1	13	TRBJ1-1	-	CSAVTGRNTEAFF	TGCAGCGCCGTAACTGGCAGGAACACTGAAGCTTTCTTT
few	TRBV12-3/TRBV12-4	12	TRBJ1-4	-	CASTTLGEKLFF	TGTGCCAGCACTACTTTGGGGGAAAAACTGTTTTTT
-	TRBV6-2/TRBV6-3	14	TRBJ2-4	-	CASSPYPHENIQYF	TGTGCCAGCAGCCCCTACCCACATGAAAACATTCAGTACTTC
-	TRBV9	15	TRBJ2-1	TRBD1	CASSVDSGGYFEQFF	TGTGCCAGCAGCGTAGATTCAGGGGGCTATTTTGAGCAGTTCTTC
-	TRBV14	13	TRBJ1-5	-	CASSQAGNQPQHF	TGTGCCAGCAGCCAAGCAGGGAATCAGCCCCAGCATTTT
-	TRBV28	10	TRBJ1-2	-	CASASMGYTF	TGTGCCAGCGCATCTATGGGCTACACCTTC
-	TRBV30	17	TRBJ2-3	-	CAWSVPGRGLGSDTQYF	TGTGCCTGGAGTGTACCGGGCCGGGGTTTAGGATCAGATACGCAGTATTTT
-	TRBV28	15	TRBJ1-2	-	CASSLAGPGYYGYTF	TGTGCCAGCAGTTTAGCAGGTCCCGGGTACTATGGCTACACCTTC
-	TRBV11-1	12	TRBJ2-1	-	CASSFDPRRQFF	TGTGCCAGCAGCTTCGACCCGCGGAGACAGTTCTTC